Listed below are T cell receptor beta chains from one sample, sequenced in a study of T cell repertoires in cytomegalovirus infection. TCRdb itself ran the reads through MiXCR, one entry per CDR3 protein. The data contain approximately 100,000 distinct CDR3 sequences, less than 55% of them singletons. Antigen specificity for these receptors is unknown. The input for sequencing was CD8+ T cells from cultured PBMCs, taken from culture after CMV antigen stimulation. Receptors were obtained from a human donor in good health (CMV status not recorded). Some clones in this sample may be carry-over from other donors' samples. Both conserved end residues are part of each CDR3. The order of the fields is CDR3 DNA, CDR3 protein, V gene, D gene, J gene, clone size. The D gene is left open where the match is weak. Part of the rows lack a size; the others show once, few, many or a class for expanded clones.

CDR3 DNA: TGTGCCAGCAGTTTATTAGCGGGGGGCGGGACAGATACGCAGTATTTT; CDR3 protein: CASSLLAGGGTDTQYF; V gene: TRBV12-3/TRBV12-4; D gene: TRBD2; J gene: TRBJ2-3; clone size: few
CDR3 DNA: TGCGCCAGCAGCTTGGACCCGAGAGGGGGGGATACGCAGTATTTT; CDR3 protein: CASSLDPRGGDTQYF; V gene: TRBV5-1; D gene: -; J gene: TRBJ2-3; clone size: -
CDR3 DNA: TGTGCCAGCAGTTTCGGACTACTCACAGATACGCAGTATTTT; CDR3 protein: CASSFGLLTDTQYF; V gene: TRBV12-3/TRBV12-4; D gene: -; J gene: TRBJ2-3; clone size: few
CDR3 DNA: TGTGCCAGCAGCTTTGGGACGGTAGAAGCTTTCTTT; CDR3 protein: CASSFGTVEAFF; V gene: TRBV5-5; D gene: -; J gene: TRBJ1-1; clone size: many
CDR3 DNA: TGCGCCAGCAGCTTGGGCGAGTCTTTC; CDR3 protein: CASSLGESF; V gene: TRBV5-1; D gene: -; J gene: TRBJ2-7; clone size: -
CDR3 DNA: TGTGCCAGCAGCCCAAGGGGACTTCCATCCCGGGAGACCCAGTACTTC; CDR3 protein: CASSPRGLPSRETQYF; V gene: TRBV7-2; D gene: -; J gene: TRBJ2-5; clone size: -
CDR3 DNA: TGTGCCAGCAGCTTAGGCGTCGAATACGAGCAGTACTTC; CDR3 protein: CASSLGVEYEQYF; V gene: TRBV7-8; D gene: -; J gene: TRBJ2-7; clone size: few
CDR3 DNA: TGTGCCAGCAGCTTGACTAGCGGGCCCCACAATGAGCAGTTCTTC; CDR3 protein: CASSLTSGPHNEQFF; V gene: TRBV7-2; D gene: TRBD2; J gene: TRBJ2-1; clone size: many
CDR3 DNA: TGTGCCAGCAGTGGAGACAGTAGCTCCTACAATGAGCAGTTCTTC; CDR3 protein: CASSGDSSSYNEQFF; V gene: TRBV27; D gene: -; J gene: TRBJ2-1; clone size: -
CDR3 DNA: TGTGCCAGCAGCTTGTCCGGCACTAACTATGGCTACACCTTC; CDR3 protein: CASSLSGTNYGYTF; V gene: TRBV5-3; D gene: -; J gene: TRBJ1-2; clone size: -
CDR3 DNA: TGTGCCAGCAGTCTTACAGGGTTAGAGTTCAAGGGTGAGCAGTTCTTC; CDR3 protein: CASSLTGLEFKGEQFF; V gene: TRBV3-1; D gene: -; J gene: TRBJ2-1; clone size: -
CDR3 DNA: TGCAGTGCTAGACACACCGCGAACACCGGGGAGCTGTTTTTT; CDR3 protein: CSARHTANTGELFF; V gene: TRBV20-1; D gene: -; J gene: TRBJ2-2; clone size: -
CDR3 DNA: TGTGCCAGCAGCGTCCCCGGGACGATCTACGAGCAGTACTTC; CDR3 protein: CASSVPGTIYEQYF; V gene: TRBV5-4; D gene: -; J gene: TRBJ2-7; clone size: -
CDR3 DNA: TGTGCCAGCAGTTGGCTGTTGGGGACTAGCGGCTACAATGAGCAGTTCTTC; CDR3 protein: CASSWLLGTSGYNEQFF; V gene: TRBV27; D gene: TRBD2; J gene: TRBJ2-1; clone size: -
CDR3 DNA: TGTGCCAGCAGTCTCCGTCCGGGGGCGGAAGAAAAACTGTTTTTT; CDR3 protein: CASSLRPGAEEKLFF; V gene: TRBV7-7; D gene: -; J gene: TRBJ1-4; clone size: few
CDR3 DNA: TGTGCCAGCAGCTACTTTAGTGTCAGGGACCAAGAGACCCAGTACTTC; CDR3 protein: CASSYFSVRDQETQYF; V gene: TRBV6-1; D gene: -; J gene: TRBJ2-5; clone size: once
CDR3 DNA: TGTGCAACCCAGGTACGGGAAGGAAACATTCAGTACTTC; CDR3 protein: CATQVREGNIQYF; V gene: TRBV27; D gene: -; J gene: TRBJ2-4; clone size: -
CDR3 DNA: TGTGCCAGCAGCCGAGGGTTGAATCCTTATGGCTACACCTTC; CDR3 protein: CASSRGLNPYGYTF; V gene: TRBV12-3/TRBV12-4; D gene: -; J gene: TRBJ1-2; clone size: -
CDR3 DNA: TGTGCCAGCACCCTCCCCCGGACAAGGTTTCAAGAGACCCAGTACTTC; CDR3 protein: CASTLPRTRFQETQYF; V gene: TRBV2; D gene: -; J gene: TRBJ2-5; clone size: once
CDR3 DNA: TGTGCCAGCAGTTCGACACCTGGCGCCTATAATTCACCCCTCCACTTT; CDR3 protein: CASSSTPGAYNSPLHF; V gene: TRBV28; D gene: -; J gene: TRBJ1-6; clone size: -
CDR3 DNA: TGTGCCAGCAGCTTATTGCGAGCTACAGATACGCAGTATTTT; CDR3 protein: CASSLLRATDTQYF; V gene: TRBV7-9; D gene: -; J gene: TRBJ2-3; clone size: few
CDR3 DNA: TGTGCCAGCAGCTCCGGGACAGGGGCTCTAAATTCACCCCTCCACTTT; CDR3 protein: CASSSGTGALNSPLHF; V gene: TRBV12-3/TRBV12-4; D gene: TRBD1; J gene: TRBJ1-6; clone size: -
CDR3 DNA: TGTGCCAGTCAGGTGGGGCGGTCCTACAATGAGCAGTTCTTC; CDR3 protein: CASQVGRSYNEQFF; V gene: TRBV12-3/TRBV12-4; D gene: -; J gene: TRBJ2-1; clone size: few
CDR3 DNA: TGTGCCAGCAGTTACTCAGGGAGTAATGAAAAACTGTTTTTT; CDR3 protein: CASSYSGSNEKLFF; V gene: TRBV6-5; D gene: -; J gene: TRBJ1-4; clone size: once
CDR3 DNA: TGTGCCAGCGGATACAGGGTACGGATCGTCAATCAGCCCCAGCATTTT; CDR3 protein: CASGYRVRIVNQPQHF; V gene: TRBV27; D gene: -; J gene: TRBJ1-5; clone size: -
CDR3 DNA: TGTGCCAGCAGCCCGAATCCACTCTTCGGCTACACCTTC; CDR3 protein: CASSPNPLFGYTF; V gene: TRBV7-9; D gene: -; J gene: TRBJ1-2; clone size: many
CDR3 DNA: TGTGCCACCGGGACAGGGACGGAGCAGTACTTC; CDR3 protein: CATGTGTEQYF; V gene: TRBV12-3/TRBV12-4; D gene: TRBD1; J gene: TRBJ2-7; clone size: -